Detailed here is one TCR beta chain. After removal of 4 bases from V and 9 bases from J, the junction contained 16 bases not matched to a gene. There are 18 residues in the CDR3. The germline CDR1 and CDR2 sequences are SEHNR and FQNEAQ (reference sequence). Categorization into cohorts depended on clinical history that participants reported. This entry comes from a study of blood T cell repertoires in COVID-19. At the level of the study: All recovered Cohort 3 donors got two negative PCRs, got clearance, or saw symptom resolution. The analysed material was cDNA or gDNA that came from T cells, B-cell-depleted T cells, or PBMCs. Italy, Spain and the United States were the sources of the convalescent and acute COVID-19 samples.

Method: immunoSEQ multiplex PCR; TCRdb's copy keeps in-frame clones and lacks some. The sample shows hundreds of thousands of clones, more than 75% of them seen only once. This chain connects TRBV7-9 to TRBJ2-1, with 12 bases fitting TRBD1. The material sequenced was PBMCs or T cells enriched from blood (not recorded which). The receptor comes from a woman aged 60-70 years in a cohort exposed to, infected with or recovered from COVID-19 (not recorded which). The CDR3 bases are TGTGCCAGCAGCTCGGGAGATTACCGGGACAGGGGGCTAGGTGAGCAGTTCTTC. Translated, it gives CASSSGDYRDRGLGEQFF.